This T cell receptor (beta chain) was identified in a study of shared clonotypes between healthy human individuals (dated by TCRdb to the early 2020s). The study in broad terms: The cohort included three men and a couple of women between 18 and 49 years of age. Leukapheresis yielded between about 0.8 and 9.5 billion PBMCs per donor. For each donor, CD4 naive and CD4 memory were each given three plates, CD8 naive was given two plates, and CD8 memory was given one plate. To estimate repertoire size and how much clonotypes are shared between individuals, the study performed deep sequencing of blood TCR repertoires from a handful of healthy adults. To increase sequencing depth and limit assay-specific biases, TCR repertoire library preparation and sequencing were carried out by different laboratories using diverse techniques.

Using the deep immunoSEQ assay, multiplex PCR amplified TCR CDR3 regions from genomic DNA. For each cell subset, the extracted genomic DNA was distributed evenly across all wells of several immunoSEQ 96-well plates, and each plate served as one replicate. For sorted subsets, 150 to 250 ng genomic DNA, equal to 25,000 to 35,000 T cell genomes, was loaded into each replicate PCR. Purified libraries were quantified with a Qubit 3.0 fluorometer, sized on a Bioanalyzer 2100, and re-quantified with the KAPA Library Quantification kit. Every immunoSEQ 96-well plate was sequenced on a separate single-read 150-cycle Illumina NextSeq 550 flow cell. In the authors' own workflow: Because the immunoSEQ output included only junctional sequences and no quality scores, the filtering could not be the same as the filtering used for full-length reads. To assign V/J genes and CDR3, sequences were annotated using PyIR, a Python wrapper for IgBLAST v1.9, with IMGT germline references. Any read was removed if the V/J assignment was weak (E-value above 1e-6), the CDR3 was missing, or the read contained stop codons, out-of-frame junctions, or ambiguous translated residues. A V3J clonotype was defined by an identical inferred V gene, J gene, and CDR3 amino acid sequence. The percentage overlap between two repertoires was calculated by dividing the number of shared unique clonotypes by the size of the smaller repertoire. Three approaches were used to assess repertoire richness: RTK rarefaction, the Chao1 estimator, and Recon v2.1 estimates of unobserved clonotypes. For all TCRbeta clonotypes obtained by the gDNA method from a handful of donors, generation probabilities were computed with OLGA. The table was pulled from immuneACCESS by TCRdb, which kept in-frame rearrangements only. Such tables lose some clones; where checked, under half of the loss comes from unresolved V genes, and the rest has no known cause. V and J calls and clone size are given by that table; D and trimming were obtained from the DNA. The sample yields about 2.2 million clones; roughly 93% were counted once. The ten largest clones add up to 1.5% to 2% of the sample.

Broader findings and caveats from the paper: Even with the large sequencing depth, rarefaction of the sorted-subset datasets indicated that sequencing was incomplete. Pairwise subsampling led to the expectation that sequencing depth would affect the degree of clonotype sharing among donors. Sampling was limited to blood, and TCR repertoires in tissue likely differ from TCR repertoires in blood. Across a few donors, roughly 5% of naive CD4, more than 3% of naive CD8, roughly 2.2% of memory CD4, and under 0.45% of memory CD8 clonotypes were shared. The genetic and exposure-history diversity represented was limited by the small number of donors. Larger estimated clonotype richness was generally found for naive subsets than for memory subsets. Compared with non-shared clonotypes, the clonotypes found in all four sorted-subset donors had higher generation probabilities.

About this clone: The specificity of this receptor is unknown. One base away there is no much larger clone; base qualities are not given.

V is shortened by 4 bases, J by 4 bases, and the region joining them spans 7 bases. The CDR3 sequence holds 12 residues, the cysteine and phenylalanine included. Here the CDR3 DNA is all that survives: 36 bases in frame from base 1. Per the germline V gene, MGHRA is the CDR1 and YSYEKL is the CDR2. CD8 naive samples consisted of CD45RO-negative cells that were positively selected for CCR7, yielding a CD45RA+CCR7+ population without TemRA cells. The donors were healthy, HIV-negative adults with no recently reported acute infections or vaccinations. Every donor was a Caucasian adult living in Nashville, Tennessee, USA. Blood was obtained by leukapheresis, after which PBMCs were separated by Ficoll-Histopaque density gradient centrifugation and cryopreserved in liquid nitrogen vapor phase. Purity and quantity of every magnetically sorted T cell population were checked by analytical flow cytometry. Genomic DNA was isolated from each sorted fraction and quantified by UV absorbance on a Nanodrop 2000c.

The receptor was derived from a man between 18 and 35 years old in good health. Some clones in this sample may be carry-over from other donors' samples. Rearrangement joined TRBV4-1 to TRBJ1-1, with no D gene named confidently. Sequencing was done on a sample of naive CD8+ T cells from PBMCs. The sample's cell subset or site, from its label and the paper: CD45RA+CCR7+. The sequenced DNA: TGCGCCAGCAGCCGCGGGAGCACTGAAGCTTTCTTT. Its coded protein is CASSRGSTEAFF.